The 25 T cell receptor beta chains below come from one sample, sequenced in a study of T cells in Graves' hyperthyroidism and ophthalmopathy. Amplification targeted TCR beta CDR3 regions from RNA transcripts. First-round RT-PCR with HTBI primers amplified the TCR CDR3 region. Each CDR3 protein is one row after TCRdb ran MiXCR on the multiplex PCR reads. The table includes 500,000 to 650,000 distinct CDR3 sequences, 14% detected once. The source material was blood. All receptors derive from a middle-aged woman with Graves' hyperthyroidism.

This clonotype was seen ten or more times. The chain combines TRBV20-1 with TRBJ2-1, with TRBD2 matching over 7 bases. This CDR3 region has 16 residues. Germline V lookup: CDR1 DFQATT, CDR2 SNEGSKA (reference sequence). V lost 0 bases, J lost 7 bases, and 12 bases stayed unmatched. The DNA of the CDR3 is TGCAGTGCTAGAGATCAGGGCGGGAGAACGGGTAATGAGCAGTTCTTC. Its translation: CSARDQGGRTGNEQFF.

Ten or more counts support this clonotype. V and J are TRBV7-9 and TRBJ2-1, with TRBD2 identical over 9 bases. The trim removed 7 bases at V and 7 bases at J, leaving 11 bases unmatched. CDR1 is SEHNR, CDR2 FQNEAQ, per germline (reference sequence). CDR3 length equals 15 residues. The chain's CDR3 is CASTPGLALGNEQFF. The CDR3 DNA is TGTGCCAGCACCCCGGGACTAGCCCTTGGGAATGAGCAGTTCTTC.

This clonotype was recorded at least ten times. V usage is TRBV20-1 and J usage is TRBJ2-1; 11 positions match TRBD2. The ends lost 2 bases at V and 5 bases at J; junction bases unmatched: 5. This CDR3 spans 15 amino acids. Looked up from germline, CDR1 is DFQATT and CDR2 is SNEGSKA (reference sequence). The CDR3 spells CSARTGTSGNNEQFF. CDR3 nucleotide sequence: TGCAGTGCTAGAACCGGGACTAGCGGTAACAATGAGCAGTTCTTC.

This clonotype was picked up many times. The rearrangement uses TRBV13 and TRBJ2-7; perhaps TRBD1 as D (6 bases). CDR3 length: 14 amino acids. Germline loops: CDR1 PRHDT, CDR2 FYEKMQ (reference sequence). V was trimmed by 5 bases and J by 4 bases, leaving 15 bases between them. The CDR3 protein is CASSDGMGAYEQYF. The CDR3 bases are TGTGCCAGCAGCGATGGAATGGGGGCGTACGAGCAGTACTTC.

The chain links TRBV7-2 to TRBJ2-7; D is possibly TRBD2 (5 bases). V was shortened by 10 bases and J by 3 bases, with 10 bases between the two germline ends. Germline V CDR1 and CDR2: SGHTA, FQGNSA. The CDR3 consists of 11 residues. This CDR3 is CAIDEGYEQYF. The CDR3 region has the DNA TGTGCCATCGACGAGGGCTACGAGCAGTACTTC. Supplemented by reference TRBV7-2 and TRBJ2-7, the full variable domain reads GAGVSQSPSNKVTEKGKDVELRCDPISGHTALYWYRQSLGQGLEFLIYFQGNSAPDKSGLPSDRFSAERTGGSVSTLTIQRTQQEDSAVYLCAIDEGYEQYFGPGTRLTVT.

This clonotype came up a few times. V usage is TRBV28 and J usage is TRBJ2-7, with 7 bases that match TRBD2. This CDR3 is built from 15 residues. V lost 7 bases, J lost 6 bases, and 15 bases stayed unmatched. Germline assignment: CDR1 MDHEN and CDR2 SYDVKM. The CDR3 loop is CASTGPGRGSFEQYF. CDR3 sequence (DNA): TGTGCCAGCACCGGACCGGGGAGGGGAAGTTTCGAGCAGTACTTC.

The chain carries TRBV6-1 and TRBJ2-7; TRBD1 or TRBD2 may be the D gene (5 bases each). Germline CDR1 and CDR2: MNHNS and SASEGT. Trimming took off 6 bases at V and 0 bases at J, with 12 bases between the two ends. The CDR3 is 14 residues long. This chain's CDR3 is CASRGEGFSYEQYF. Written as DNA, the CDR3 is TGTGCCAGCAGGGGGGAAGGGTTCTCCTACGAGCAGTACTTC.

There are many counts of this clonotype. The V and J genes are TRBV30 and TRBJ1-2; perhaps TRBD1 as D (5 bases). Germline CDR1 GTSNPN, CDR2 SVGIG (reference sequence). Trimming took off 2 bases at V and 8 bases at J, with 15 bases between the two ends. The CDR3 is 13 residues long. CDR3 loop: CAWSSPGRVGYTF. CDR3 sequence (DNA): TGTGCCTGGAGTAGCCCGGGGCGGGTCGGCTACACCTTC. The variable domain in full, with the rest retrieved from reference TRBV30 and TRBJ1-2, is SQTIHQWPATLVQPVGSPLSLECTVEGTSNPNLYWYRQAAGRGLQLLFYSVGIGQISSEVPQNLSASRPQDRQFILSSKKLLLSDSGFYLCAWSSPGRVGYTFGSGTRLTVV.

Ten or more counts support this clonotype. The chain joins TRBV3-1 to TRBJ2-7; D unclear. The CDR3 has 14 amino acids. Germline V gene sequence: CDR1 LGHDT, CDR2 YNNKEL (reference sequence). Trimming cost V 4 bases and J 4 bases, with 14 bases left between them. The CDR3 loop reads CASSPVPKAYEQYF. The CDR3 DNA follows: TGTGCCAGCAGCCCCGTCCCCAAGGCTTACGAGCAGTACTTC.

This sequence joins TRBV12-3 or TRBV12-4 and TRBJ2-7; 8 bases are shared with TRBD1. The CDR3 has 13 amino acids. Germline trimming cut 7 bases from V and 4 bases from J; bases unmatched to any gene: 6. The CDR3 sequence is CASKTDREYEQYF. CDR3 in DNA: TGTGCCAGCAAGACGGACAGGGAGTACGAGCAGTACTTC.

V is TRBV20-1 and J is TRBJ1-5; D is possibly TRBD1 (5 bases). In germline, CDR1 is DFQATT, CDR2 SNEGSKA (reference sequence). CDR3 size: 15 residues. Trimming cost V 2 bases and J 2 bases, with 13 bases left between them. CDR3 residues: CSARPGGEGNQPQHF. The CDR3 nucleotides are TGCAGTGCTAGACCCGGGGGGGAGGGCAATCAGCCCCAGCATTTT.

This clonotype was counted only a few times. DNA of the CDR3: TGTGCCAGTAGTTCCGGGACTAGCGGGAAAAAACAAGAGACCCAGTACTTC. It yields the protein CASSSGTSGKKQETQYF. The chain joins TRBV19 to TRBJ2-5; TRBD2 agrees at 13 bases. The CDR3 contains 17 residues. With V trimmed by 5 bases and J by 2 bases, 8 bases remained unmatched. The germline CDR1 and CDR2 sequences are LNHDA and SQIVND (reference sequence).

Ten or more counts support this clonotype. The V and J genes are TRBV10-3 and TRBJ2-2, with no clear D. Germline CDR1 reads ENHRY; CDR2 reads SYGVKD. The CDR3 covers 15 residues. Trimming removed 2 bases at V and 0 bases at J, with 7 bases between. The CDR3 spells CAISERGTNTGELFF. In nucleotides, the CDR3 is TGTGCCATCAGTGAGCGCGGAACGAACACCGGGGAGCTGTTTTTT.

This clonotype was recorded many times. The chain couples TRBV12-3 or TRBV12-4 to TRBJ1-1; D is ambiguous. The CDR3 totals 13 residues. V lost 5 bases, J lost 4 bases, and 11 bases lay in between. CDR3 coding DNA: TGTGCCAGCAGTCCCCACGGCACCACTGAAGCTTTCTTT. As protein: CASSPHGTTEAFF.

This clonotype was picked up many times. The genes are TRBV11-2 and TRBJ2-1; 9 bases are a match to TRBD1. The CDR3 sequence is 15 residues long. With 8 bases clipped from V and 6 bases from J, the junction kept 11 bases outside the gene matches. Germline lookup yields CDR1 SGHAT and CDR2 FQNNGV. The CDR3 nucleotides read TGTGCCAGCTTAGGCCCGGGACAGGGCACCAATGAGCAGTTCTTC. Protein: CASLGPGQGTNEQFF.

This clonotype was seen at least ten times. The rearrangement uses TRBV7-2 and TRBJ2-3, with TRBD2 matching 9 bases. The V gene end was trimmed by 0 bases and the J gene end by 4 bases; junction bases not matched to a gene: 2. CDR3 size: 15 residues. The germline V gene has CDR1 SGHTA and CDR2 FQGNSA. CDR3 loop: CASSLAGLAPDTQYF. In DNA form, the CDR3 reads TGTGCCAGCAGCTTAGCTGGACTAGCGCCAGATACGCAGTATTTT.

This clonotype was seen repeatedly, ten times or more. V is TRBV7-8 and J is TRBJ1-1, with TRBD1 as a possible D gene (5 bases). This CDR3 is built from 16 residues. The germline V gene encodes CDR1 SGHVS and CDR2 FQNEAQ. Trimming removed 3 bases at V and 2 bases at J, with 16 bases between. The CDR3 reads CASSFDEMGRNTEAFF. Written as DNA, the CDR3 is TGTGCCAGCAGCTTTGACGAGATGGGGCGAAACACTGAAGCTTTCTTT.

This clonotype was observed many times. The V call is TRBV30, the J call TRBJ2-3, with TRBD2 identical over 12 bases. The CDR3 covers 15 residues. The germline V gene has CDR1 GTSNPN and CDR2 SVGIG (reference sequence). J was trimmed by 3 bases and V by 3 bases; bases with no gene match: 4. In DNA form, the CDR3 reads TGTGCCTGGAGACTAGCGGGAGGAGGGACAGATACGCAGTATTTT. Translated: CAWRLAGGGTDTQYF.

As concerns this clonotype: Since a much larger clone is just one base distant, this may be a read error. The chain joins TRBV27 to TRBJ1-1, with D unresolved. The CDR3 runs to 13 residues. V lost 3 bases, J lost 4 bases, and 9 bases lay in between. In germline, CDR1 is MNHEY, CDR2 SMNVEV (reference sequence). The CDR3 DNA reads TGTGCCAGCAGTTTTTTCAGTGGCACTGAAGCTTTCTTT. It codes for CASSFFSGTEAFF.

This clonotype has a handful of counts. This chain links TRBV24-1 with TRBJ2-3; TRBD2 agrees at 11 bases. CDR1 is KGHDR, CDR2 SFDVKD, per germline. Trimming removed 3 bases from V and 4 bases from J; junction bases left unmatched: 5. CDR3 size: 16 residues. CDR3 in amino acids: CATSDGSGRAADTQYF. The CDR3 DNA reads as TGTGCCACCAGTGATGGTAGCGGGAGGGCCGCAGATACGCAGTATTTT.

A few counts support this clonotype. This sequence joins TRBV13 and TRBJ1-2; the D gene is possibly TRBD1 (5 bases). This CDR3 has 16 residues. Trimming shortened V by 5 bases and J by 4 bases, and 20 bases separated the two germline ends. Germline V gives CDR1 PRHDT, CDR2 FYEKMQ (reference sequence). The DNA of the CDR3 is TGTGCCAGCAGCCTATCCTCCGGGACGAACGTCTATGGCTACACCTTC. This codes for CASSLSSGTNVYGYTF.

With regard to this clonotype: With a much larger clone just one base away, this may be a read error. V usage is TRBV20-1 and J usage is TRBJ1-1; D uncertain. CDR1 and CDR2 (germline): DFQATT, SNEGSKA (reference sequence). The CDR3 contains 13 residues. CDR3 loop: CSASPAVNTVAFF. CDR3 DNA sequence: TGCAGTGCATCACCGGCAGTGAACACTGTAGCTTTCTTT.

This clonotype has ten or more counts. The chain couples TRBV20-1 to TRBJ1-2; D is unclear. From germline, CDR1 is DFQATT and CDR2 SNEGSKA (reference sequence). With 3 bases removed from V and 5 bases from J, the gap between germline ends came to 7 bases. CDR3 length equals 11 residues. This CDR3 is CSASSGYGYTF. DNA of the CDR3: TGCAGTGCTAGTTCCGGGTATGGCTACACCTTC.

The chain carries TRBV29-1 and TRBJ2-2; D call uncertain. With 6 bases removed from V and 5 bases from J, the gap between germline ends came to 13 bases. Germline CDR1 reads SQVTM; CDR2 reads ANQGSEA. The CDR3 is 13 amino acids. CDR3 sequence: CSVAVDVTGELFF. The CDR3 DNA reads as TGCAGCGTGGCAGTAGACGTTACCGGGGAGCTGTTTTTT.

This clonotype turned up a few times. The gene calls are TRBV19 and TRBJ1-5; 9 bases are a match to TRBD1. Germline V CDR1 and CDR2: LNHDA, SQIVND (reference sequence). This CDR3 has 17 amino acids. Losses at the gene ends were 6 bases for V and 0 bases for J; bases not matched to a gene: 9. CDR3 region: CASSVQGAEASNQPQHF. The CDR3 bases are TGTGCCAGTAGCGTACAGGGGGCCGAAGCTAGCAATCAGCCCCAGCATTTT. The whole variable domain, filled in from reference TRBV19 and TRBJ1-5, reads DGGITQSPKYLFRKEGQNVTLSCEQNLNHDAMYWYRQDPGQGLRLIYYSQIVNDFQKGDIAEGYSVSREKKESFPLTVTSAQKNPTAFYLCASSVQGAEASNQPQHFGDGTRLSIL.